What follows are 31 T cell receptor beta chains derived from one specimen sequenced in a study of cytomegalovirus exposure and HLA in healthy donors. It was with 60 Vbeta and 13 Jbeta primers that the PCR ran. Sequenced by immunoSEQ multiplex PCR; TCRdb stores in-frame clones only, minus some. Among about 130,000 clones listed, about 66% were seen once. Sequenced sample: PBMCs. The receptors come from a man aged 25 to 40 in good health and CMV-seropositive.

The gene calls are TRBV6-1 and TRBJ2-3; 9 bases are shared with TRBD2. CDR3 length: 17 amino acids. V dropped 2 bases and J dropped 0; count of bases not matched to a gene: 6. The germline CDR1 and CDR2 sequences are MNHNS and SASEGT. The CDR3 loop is CASSERIAGVSTDTQYF. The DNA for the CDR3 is TGTGCCAGCAGTGAAAGGATAGCGGGAGTTAGCACAGATACGCAGTATTTT.

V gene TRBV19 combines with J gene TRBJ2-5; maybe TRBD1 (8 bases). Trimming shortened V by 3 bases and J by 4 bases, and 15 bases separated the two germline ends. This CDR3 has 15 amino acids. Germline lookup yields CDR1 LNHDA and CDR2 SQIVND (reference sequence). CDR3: CASSIGQGGRETQYF. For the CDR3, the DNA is TGTGCCAGTAGTATCGGACAGGGAGGGCGAGAGACCCAGTACTTC.

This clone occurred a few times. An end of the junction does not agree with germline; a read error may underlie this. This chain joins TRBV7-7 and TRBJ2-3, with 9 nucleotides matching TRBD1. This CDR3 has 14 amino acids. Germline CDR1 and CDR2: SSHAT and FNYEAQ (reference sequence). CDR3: CASSSDRGADTQYF. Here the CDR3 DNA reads TGTGCTAGCAGCTCGGACAGGGGCGCAGATACGCAGTATTTT.

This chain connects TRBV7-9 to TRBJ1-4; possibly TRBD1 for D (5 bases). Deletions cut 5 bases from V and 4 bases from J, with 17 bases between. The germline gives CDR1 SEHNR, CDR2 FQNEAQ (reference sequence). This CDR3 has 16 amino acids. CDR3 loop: CASSARGGTSNEKLFF. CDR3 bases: TGTGCCAGCAGCGCGAGGGGAGGGACCAGTAATGAAAAACTGTTTTTT.

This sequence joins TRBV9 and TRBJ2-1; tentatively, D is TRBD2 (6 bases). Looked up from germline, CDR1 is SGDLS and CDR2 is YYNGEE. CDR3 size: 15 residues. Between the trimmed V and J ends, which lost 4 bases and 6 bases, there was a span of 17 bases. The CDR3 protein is CASSTQSGLINEQFF. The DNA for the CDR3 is TGTGCCAGCAGCACTCAATCGGGACTCATCAATGAGCAGTTCTTC.

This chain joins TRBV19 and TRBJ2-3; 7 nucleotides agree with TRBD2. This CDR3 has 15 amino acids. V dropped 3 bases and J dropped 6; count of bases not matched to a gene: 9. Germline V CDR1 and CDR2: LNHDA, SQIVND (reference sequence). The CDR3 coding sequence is TGTGCCAGTAGTATCGCAAGCGGGGTGGGGGATACGCAGTATTTT. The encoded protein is CASSIASGVGDTQYF.

The CDR3 sequence: CASILAASSYNEQFF. The CDR3 nucleotides are TGTGCCAGCATCCTAGCGGCGAGCTCCTACAATGAGCAGTTCTTC. The chain recombines TRBV11-2 with TRBJ2-1; the match to TRBD2 covers 7 bases. The CDR3 has 15 residues. With 7 bases clipped from V and 0 bases from J, the junction kept 6 bases outside the gene matches. Germline loops: CDR1 SGHAT, CDR2 FQNNGV.

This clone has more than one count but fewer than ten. CDR3 nucleotide sequence: TGTGCCAGCAGCTTAGGAGGATCAGACACCCCTTACAATGAGCAGTTCTTC. Translation gives CASSLGGSDTPYNEQFF. This chain uses TRBV7-3 with TRBJ2-1, with a tentative D call TRBD2 (5 bases). The CDR3 consists of 17 residues. V shed 2 bases and J shed 4 bases, with 18 bases lying between them. CDR1 and CDR2 (germline): SGHTA, FQGTGA.

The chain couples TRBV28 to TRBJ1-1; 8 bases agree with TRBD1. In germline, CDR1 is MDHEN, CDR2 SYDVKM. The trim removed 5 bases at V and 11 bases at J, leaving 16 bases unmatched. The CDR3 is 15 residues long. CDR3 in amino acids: CASSGHRDRIGEAFF. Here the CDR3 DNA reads TGTGCCAGCAGTGGGCACCGGGACAGGATCGGGGAGGCTTTCTTT.

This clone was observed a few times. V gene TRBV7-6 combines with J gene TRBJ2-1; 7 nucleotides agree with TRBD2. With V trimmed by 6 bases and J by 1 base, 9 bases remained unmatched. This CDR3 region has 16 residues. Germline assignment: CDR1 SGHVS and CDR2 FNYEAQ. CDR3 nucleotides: TGTGCCAGCAGTCCCCCAGCGGGGAGATCCTACAATGAGCAGTTCTTC. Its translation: CASSPPAGRSYNEQFF.

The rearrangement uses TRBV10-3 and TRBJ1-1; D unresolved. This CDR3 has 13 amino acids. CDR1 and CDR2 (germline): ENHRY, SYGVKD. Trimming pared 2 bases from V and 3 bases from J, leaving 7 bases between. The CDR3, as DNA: TGTGCCATCAGTGAGACAGATTACACTGAAGCTTTCTTT. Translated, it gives CAISETDYTEAFF.

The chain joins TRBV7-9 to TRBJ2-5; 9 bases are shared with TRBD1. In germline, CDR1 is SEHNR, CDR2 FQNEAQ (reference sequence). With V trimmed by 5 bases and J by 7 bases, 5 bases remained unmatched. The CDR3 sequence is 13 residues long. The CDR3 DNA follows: TGTGCCAGCAGCCGGGACAGGGAGGGGACCCAGTACTTC. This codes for CASSRDREGTQYF.

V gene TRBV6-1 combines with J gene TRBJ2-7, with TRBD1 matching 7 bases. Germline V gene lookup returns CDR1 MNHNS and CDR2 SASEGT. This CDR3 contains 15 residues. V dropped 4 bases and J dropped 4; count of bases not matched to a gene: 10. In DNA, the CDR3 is TGTGCCAGCAGTGCCATGACAGGGAGAGGTTACGAGCAGTACTTC. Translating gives CASSAMTGRGYEQYF.

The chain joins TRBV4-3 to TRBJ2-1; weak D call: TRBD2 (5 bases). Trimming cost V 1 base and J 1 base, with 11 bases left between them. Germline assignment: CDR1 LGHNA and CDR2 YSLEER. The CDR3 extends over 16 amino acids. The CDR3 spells CASSQGPSPSYNEQFF. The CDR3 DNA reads TGCGCCAGCAGCCAAGGGCCTAGCCCATCCTACAATGAGCAGTTCTTC.

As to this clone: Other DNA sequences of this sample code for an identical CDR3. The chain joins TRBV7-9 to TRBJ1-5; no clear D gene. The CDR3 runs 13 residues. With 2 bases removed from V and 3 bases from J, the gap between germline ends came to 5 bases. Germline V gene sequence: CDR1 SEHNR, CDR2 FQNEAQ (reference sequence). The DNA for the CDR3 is TGTGCCAGCAGCTTATCTCTCAATCAGCCCCAGCATTTT. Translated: CASSLSLNQPQHF.

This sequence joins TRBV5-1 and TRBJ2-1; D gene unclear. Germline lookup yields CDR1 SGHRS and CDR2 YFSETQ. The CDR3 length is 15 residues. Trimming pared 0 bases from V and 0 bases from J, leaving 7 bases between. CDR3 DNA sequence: TGCGCCAGCAGCTTGGAACTAAACTCCTACAATGAGCAGTTCTTC. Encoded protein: CASSLELNSYNEQFF.

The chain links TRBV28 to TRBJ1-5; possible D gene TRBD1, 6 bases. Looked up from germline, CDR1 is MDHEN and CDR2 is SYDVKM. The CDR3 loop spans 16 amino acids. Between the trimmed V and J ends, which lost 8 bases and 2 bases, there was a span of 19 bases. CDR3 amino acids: CASPPAGVGGNQPQHF. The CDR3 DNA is TGTGCCAGCCCCCCCGCAGGGGTCGGAGGCAATCAGCCCCAGCATTTT.

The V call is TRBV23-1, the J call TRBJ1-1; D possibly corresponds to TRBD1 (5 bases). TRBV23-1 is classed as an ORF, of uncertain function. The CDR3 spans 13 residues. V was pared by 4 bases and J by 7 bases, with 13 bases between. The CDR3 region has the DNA TGCGCCAGCAGTCGTCGGGGGGGAGATGAAGCTTTCTTT. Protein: CASSRRGGDEAFF.

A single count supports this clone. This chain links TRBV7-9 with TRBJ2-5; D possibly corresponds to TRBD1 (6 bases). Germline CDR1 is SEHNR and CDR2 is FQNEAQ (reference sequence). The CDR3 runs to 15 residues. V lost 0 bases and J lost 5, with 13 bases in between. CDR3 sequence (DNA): TGTGCCAGCAGCTTAGCGTTGGGGGCCCCGGAGACCCAGTACTTC. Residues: CASSLALGAPETQYF.

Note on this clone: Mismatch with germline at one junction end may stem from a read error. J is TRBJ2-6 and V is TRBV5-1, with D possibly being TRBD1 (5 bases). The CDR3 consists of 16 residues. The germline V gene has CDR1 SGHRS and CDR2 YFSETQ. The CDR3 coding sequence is TGCGCCAGCAGCCCAGACCCCTACTCTGGGGCCAACGTCCTGGCTTTC. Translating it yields CASSPDPYSGANVLAF.

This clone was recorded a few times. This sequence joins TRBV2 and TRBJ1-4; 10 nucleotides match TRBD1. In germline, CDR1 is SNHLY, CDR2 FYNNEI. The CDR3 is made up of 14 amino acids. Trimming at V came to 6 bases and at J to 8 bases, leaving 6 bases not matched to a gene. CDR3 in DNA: TGTGCCAGCAGGGGGGACAGGGGACGGGAAAAACTGTTTTTT. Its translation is CASRGDRGREKLFF.

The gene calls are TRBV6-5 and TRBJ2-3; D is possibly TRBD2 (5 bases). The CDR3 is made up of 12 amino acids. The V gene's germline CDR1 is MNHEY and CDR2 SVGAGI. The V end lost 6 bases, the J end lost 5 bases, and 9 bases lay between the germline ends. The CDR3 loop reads CASRDFQDTQYF. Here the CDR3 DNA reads TGTGCCAGCAGGGACTTCCAAGATACGCAGTATTTT.

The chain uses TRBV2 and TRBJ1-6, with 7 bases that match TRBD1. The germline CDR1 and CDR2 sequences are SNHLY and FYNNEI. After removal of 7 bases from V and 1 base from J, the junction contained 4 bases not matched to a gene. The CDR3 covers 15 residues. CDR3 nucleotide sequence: TGTGCCAGCAACCGGGGACAGTCCTATAATTCACCCCTCCACTTT. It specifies CASNRGQSYNSPLHF.

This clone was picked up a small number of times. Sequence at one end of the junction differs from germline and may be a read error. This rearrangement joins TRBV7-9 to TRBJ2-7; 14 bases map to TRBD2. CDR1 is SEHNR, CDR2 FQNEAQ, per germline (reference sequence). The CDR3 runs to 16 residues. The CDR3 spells CSSSLLGLAGGKEQYF. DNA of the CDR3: TGTTCCAGCAGCTTATTAGGACTAGCGGGAGGTAAAGAGCAGTACTTC. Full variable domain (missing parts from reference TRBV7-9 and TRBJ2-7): DTGVSQNPRHKITKRGQNVTFRCDPISEHNRLYWYRQTLGQGPEFLTYFQNEAQLEKSRLLSDRFSAERPKGSFSTLEIQRTEQGDSAMYLCSSSLLGLAGGKEQYFGPGTRLTVT.

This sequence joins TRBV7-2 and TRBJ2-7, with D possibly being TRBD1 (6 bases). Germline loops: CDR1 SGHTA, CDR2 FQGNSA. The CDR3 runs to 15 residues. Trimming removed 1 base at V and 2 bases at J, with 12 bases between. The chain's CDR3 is CASSLGPTGTYEQYF. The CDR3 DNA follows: TGTGCCAGCAGCTTAGGTCCAACAGGGACCTACGAGCAGTACTTC.

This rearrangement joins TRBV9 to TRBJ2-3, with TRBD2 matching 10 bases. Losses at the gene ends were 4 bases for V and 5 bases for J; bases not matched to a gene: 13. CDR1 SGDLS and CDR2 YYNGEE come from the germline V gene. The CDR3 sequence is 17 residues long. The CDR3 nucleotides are TGTGCCAGCAGCACCGCCTCAGCGGGAGGGCGAGGAGATACGCAGTATTTT. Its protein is CASSTASAGGRGDTQYF.

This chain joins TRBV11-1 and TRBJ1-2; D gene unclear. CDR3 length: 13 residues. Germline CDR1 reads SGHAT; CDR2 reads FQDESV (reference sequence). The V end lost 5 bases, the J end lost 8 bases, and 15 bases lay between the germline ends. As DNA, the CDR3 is TGTGCCAGCAGCCTATCTGTGGAGGGAGGCTACACCTTC. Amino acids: CASSLSVEGGYTF.

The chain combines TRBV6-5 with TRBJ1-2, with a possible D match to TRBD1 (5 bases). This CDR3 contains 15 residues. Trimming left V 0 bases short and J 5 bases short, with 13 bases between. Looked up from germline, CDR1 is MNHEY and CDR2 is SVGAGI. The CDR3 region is CASSYSRQQGYGYTF. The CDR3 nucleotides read TGTGCCAGCAGTTACTCGAGGCAGCAGGGATATGGCTACACCTTC.

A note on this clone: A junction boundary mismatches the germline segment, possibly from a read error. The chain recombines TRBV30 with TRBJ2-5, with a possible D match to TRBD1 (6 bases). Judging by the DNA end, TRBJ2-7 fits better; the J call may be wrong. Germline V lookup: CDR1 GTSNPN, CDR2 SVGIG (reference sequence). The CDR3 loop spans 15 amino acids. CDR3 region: CARSVRTGISYEQYF. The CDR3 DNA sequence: TGTGCCCGGAGTGTCAGAACAGGGATCTCCTACGAGCAGTACTTC.

The CDR3: CASSQGVNTEAFF. Here the CDR3 DNA reads TGTGCCAGCAGCCAGGGGGTGAACACTGAAGCTTTCTTT. The chain recombines TRBV11-3 with TRBJ1-1, with 7 nucleotides matching TRBD1. V dropped 5 bases and J dropped 0; count of bases not matched to a gene: 0. Germline CDR1 reads SGHNT; CDR2 reads YENEEA. CDR3 length: 13 residues.

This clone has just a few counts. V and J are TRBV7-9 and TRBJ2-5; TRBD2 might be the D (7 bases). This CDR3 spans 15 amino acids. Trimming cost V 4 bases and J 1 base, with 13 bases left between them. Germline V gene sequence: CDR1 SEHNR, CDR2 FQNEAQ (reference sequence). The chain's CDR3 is CASSWGGSLQETQYF. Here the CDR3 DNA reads TGTGCCAGCAGCTGGGGGGGCAGTCTCCAAGAGACCCAGTACTTC.